The 25 T cell receptor beta chains below all came from one sample that was sequenced in a study of blood T cell repertoires in COVID-19 (TCRdb year 2020). Library preparation employed the immunoSEQ multiplex PCR assay. TCRdb mirrors the immuneACCESS table, restricted to in-frame sequences. Some clones are absent from its copies; in checked studies, under half trace to an unresolved V gene, and the reason for the others is unknown. Present in this sample are some 200,000 clones, around 91% of which were seen just once. The biggest ten clones account for 4.8% of the sample. Sequenced sample: peripheral blood. The receptors come from a woman between 40 and 50 years old with acute or convalescent COVID-19.

This chain uses TRBV18 with TRBJ1-1; 7 nucleotides align to TRBD1. After removal of 2 bases from V and 6 bases from J, the junction contained 6 bases not matched to a gene. Germline V CDR1 and CDR2: KGHSH, LQKENI. This CDR3 has 14 residues. The CDR3 DNA is TGTGCCAGCTCACCATACGACAGGGAGTCTGAAGCTTTCTTT. It codes for CASSPYDRESEAFF.

In its sample, this clone was seen once. The chain carries TRBV4-1 and TRBJ1-3; 7 bases match TRBD1. The CDR3 covers 17 residues. Unmatched junction bases numbered 8, after V lost 3 bases and J lost 0 bases. Looked up from germline, CDR1 is MGHRA and CDR2 is YSYEKL. DNA for the CDR3: TGCGCCAGCAGCCACAGACAGGGCCAAAGCTCTGGAAACACCATATATTTT. It codes for CASSHRQGQSSGNTIYF.

The chain carries TRBV5-4 and TRBJ2-5; TRBD1 matches at 8 bases. The CDR3 is 14 amino acids. Unmatched junction bases numbered 7, after V lost 8 bases and J lost 1 base. Germline CDR1 is SGHNT and CDR2 is YYREEE (reference sequence). This CDR3 is CASRQGLGQETQYF. The CDR3 bases are TGTGCCAGTCGACAGGGGTTGGGCCAAGAGACCCAGTACTTC.

The chain uses TRBV2 and TRBJ2-7; 7 bases map to TRBD1. The CDR3 is made up of 15 amino acids. Germline CDR1 reads SNHLY; CDR2 reads FYNNEI. Trimming cost V 2 bases and J 4 bases; bases outside gene matches: 8. The CDR3, as DNA: TGTGCCAGCAGTGAATTCTGGGACAGCAGGTACGAGCAGTACGTC. Its protein is CASSEFWDSRYEQYV.

V and J are TRBV5-4 and TRBJ1-6, with 7 bases identical to TRBD1. Germline loops: CDR1 SGHNT, CDR2 YYREEE (reference sequence). The CDR3 consists of 14 residues. Trimming took 4 bases from V and 16 from J; bases not matched to a gene: 14. CDR3 DNA: TGTGCCAGCAGCATACCGGGACAGCTCAAACCGCTCCACTTT. Its translation: CASSIPGQLKPLHF.

The rearrangement links TRBV6-1 to TRBJ1-1; D gene unclear. The germline V and J ends were trimmed by 1 base and 4 bases, with 13 bases remaining between them. Germline V gene sequence: CDR1 MNHNS, CDR2 SASEGT. The CDR3 has 15 amino acids. The CDR3 region is CASSEGFLRGTEAFF. The CDR3 DNA follows: TGTGCCAGCAGTGAAGGTTTCCTTCGGGGCACTGAAGCTTTCTTT.

This chain connects TRBV2 to TRBJ1-5; tentatively, D is TRBD1 (6 bases). V lost 3 bases to trimming and J lost 3 bases, with 12 bases between them. This CDR3 is 15 amino acids long. Germline values: CDR1 SNHLY, CDR2 FYNNEI. The CDR3 sequence: CASSEGGTHNQPQHF. The CDR3 DNA reads TGTGCCAGCAGTGAGGGGGGGACACACAATCAGCCCCAGCATTTT.

V is TRBV24-1 and J is TRBJ1-2, with TRBD1 identical over 7 bases. Germline lookup yields CDR1 KGHDR and CDR2 SFDVKD. J was trimmed by 7 bases and V by 6 bases; bases with no gene match: 7. The length of the CDR3 is 13 residues. CDR3 amino acids: CATSRDRERGYTF. Here the CDR3 DNA reads TGTGCCACCAGTCGCGACAGGGAACGTGGCTACACCTTC.

The V call is TRBV5-1, the J call TRBJ2-3, with 9 bases lining up with TRBD2. Trimming removed 3 bases from V and 6 bases from J; junction bases left unmatched: 5. Germline values: CDR1 SGHRS, CDR2 YFSETQ. The CDR3 has 14 residues. CDR3 sequence (DNA): TGCGCCAGCAGCTGGACTAGCGTTCTTGATACGCAGTATTTT. It yields the protein CASSWTSVLDTQYF.

The CDR3, as DNA: TGTGCCAGCAGTTATGGACAGGGGGCATCCTATGGCTACACCTTC. This translates into CASSYGQGASYGYTF. The gene calls are TRBV6-2 or TRBV6-3 and TRBJ1-2; 11 nucleotides line up with TRBD1. The CDR3 has 15 amino acids. Germline V gene data show CDR1 as MNHEY and CDR2 as SVGEGT. Trimming at V came to 3 bases and at J to 4 bases, leaving 4 bases not matched to a gene.

The chain couples TRBV2 to TRBJ2-3, with D possibly TRBD2 on 7 matching bases. Germline-derived CDR1 and CDR2 are SNHLY and FYNNEI. The CDR3 is 16 amino acids. The germline V and J ends were trimmed by 7 bases and 1 base, with 18 bases remaining between them. The CDR3 DNA reads TGTGCCAGCACCACACTAGGGGGGGGAGGCACAGATACGCAGTATTTT. It translates to CASTTLGGGGTDTQYF.

The V and J genes are TRBV5-1 and TRBJ2-5; 9 positions match TRBD1. Looked up from germline, CDR1 is SGHRS and CDR2 is YFSETQ. CDR3 size: 14 residues. The V gene end was trimmed by 4 bases and the J gene end by 5 bases; junction bases not matched to a gene: 6. Here the CDR3 reads CASSGTGRVETQYF. For the CDR3, the DNA is TGCGCCAGCAGCGGGACAGGGAGGGTGGAGACCCAGTACTTC. Based on the CDR3 plus reference TRBV5-1 and TRBJ2-5, the full variable domain is KAGVTQTPRYLIKTRGQQVTLSCSPISGHRSVSWYQQTPGQGLQFLFEYFSETQRNKGNFPGRFSGRQFSNSRSEMNVSTLELGDSALYLCASSGTGRVETQYFGPGTRLLVL.

This clone turned up a few times. The chain recombines TRBV9 with TRBJ2-1, with D possibly matching TRBD1 (6 bases). The CDR3 extends over 15 amino acids. Per the germline V gene, CDR1 is SGDLS and CDR2 is YYNGEE. Trimming took off 2 bases at V and 7 bases at J, with 16 bases between the two ends. The CDR3 is CASSVRQGNLNEQFF. The CDR3, as DNA: TGTGCCAGCAGCGTGCGGCAGGGGAACTTGAATGAGCAGTTCTTC.

The chain uses TRBV5-6 and TRBJ1-2; D not resolved. Germline assignment: CDR1 SGHDT and CDR2 YYEEEE. This CDR3 contains 13 residues. The V gene lost 3 bases and the J gene lost 2 bases, with 8 bases spanning the gap. The CDR3 here is CASSSPVNYGYTF. The CDR3 DNA reads TGTGCCAGCAGCTCCCCTGTCAACTATGGCTACACCTTC.

The chain combines TRBV6-1 with TRBJ2-1, with 8 nucleotides matching TRBD2. The CDR3 is 15 residues long. The trim removed 3 bases at V and 3 bases at J, leaving 4 bases unmatched. Germline CDR1 MNHNS, CDR2 SASEGT. CDR3: CASSDQAGVYNEQFF. Here the CDR3 DNA reads TGTGCCAGCAGTGATCAAGCGGGGGTCTACAATGAGCAGTTCTTC.

This clone is a singleton in its sample. The rearrangement joins TRBV6-6 to TRBJ1-1; no clear D gene. V was pared by 6 bases and J by 8 bases, with 10 bases between. The CDR3 has 11 residues. Germline lookup yields CDR1 MNHNY and CDR2 SVGAGI (reference sequence). CDR3 in amino acids: CASSPTTEAFF. The CDR3 coding sequence is TGTGCCAGCAGCCCCACTACAGAAGCTTTCTTT.

This clone was counted between two and nine times. The CDR3 loop is CATLRGNRVDGTGELFF. CDR3 DNA sequence: TGTGCCACCCTGAGGGGAAACAGGGTAGATGGCACCGGGGAGCTGTTTTTT. The chain couples TRBV25-1 to TRBJ2-2; D is perhaps TRBD1 (6 bases). CDR1 is MGHDK and CDR2 is SYGVNS in the germline V gene. V was clipped by 10 bases and J by 4 bases, with 25 bases between them. CDR3 length equals 17 residues.

The chain carries TRBV30 and TRBJ1-5; 7 nucleotides agree with TRBD1. Germline loops: CDR1 GTSNPN, CDR2 SVGIG (reference sequence). V shed 2 bases and J 3 bases; nucleotides not matched to a gene: 7. The CDR3 extends over 15 amino acids. The CDR3 DNA is TGTGCCTGGAGTACCCTGGGACAGCCCAATCAGCCCCAGCATTTT. Translated, it gives CAWSTLGQPNQPQHF.

V is TRBV18 and J is TRBJ2-2; 8 bases align to TRBD1. This CDR3 comprises 15 residues. The J segment lost 5 bases and the V segment lost 6 bases, leaving 8 bases of the junction unmatched. Germline V lookup: CDR1 KGHSH, CDR2 LQKENI. The CDR3 DNA reads as TGTGCCAGCTCTCGGGACAGGAGCTCAACCGGGGAGCTGTTTTTT. This encodes CASSRDRSSTGELFF. The whole variable domain, filled in from reference TRBV18 and TRBJ2-2, reads NAGVMQNPRHLVRRRGQEARLRCSPMKGHSHVYWYRQLPEEGLKFMVYLQKENIIDESGMPKERFSAEFPKEGPSILRIQQVVRGDSAAYFCASSRDRSSTGELFFGEGSRLTVL.

The chain couples TRBV3-1 (or the pseudogene TRBV3-2) to TRBJ2-3; TRBD2 aligns across 8 bases. The CDR3 contains 16 residues. CDR1 and CDR2 from the germline V gene are LGHDT and YNNKEL (reference sequence). The V and J ends lost 1 base and 9 bases, in that order; junction bases with no gene match: 12. The CDR3 reads CASSQGRGGRGKTQYF. The CDR3 DNA sequence: TGTGCCAGCAGCCAAGGCCGGGGGGGCCGGGGAAAGACGCAGTATTTT.

This chain links TRBV4-1 with TRBJ2-7; TRBD1 is a possible D gene (6 bases). Germline V gene sequence: CDR1 MGHRA, CDR2 YSYEKL. Trimming took off 10 bases at V and 1 base at J, with 17 bases between the two ends. The CDR3 contains 14 residues. The CDR3 sequence: CATSPNRGSYEQYV. The DNA for the CDR3 is TGCGCCACTTCTCCGAATAGGGGGTCCTACGAGCAGTACGTC.

The chain joins TRBV5-1 to TRBJ2-3, with 13 bases identical to TRBD2. The length of the CDR3 is 18 residues. The V and J ends lost 5 bases and 1 base, in that order; junction bases with no gene match: 10. Germline V gene lookup returns CDR1 SGHRS and CDR2 YFSETQ. CDR3 loop: CASRKGLAGLRGTDTQYF. The DNA for the CDR3 is TGCGCCAGCAGAAAGGGACTAGCGGGGCTAAGAGGCACAGATACGCAGTATTTT.

This clone has only one observation. The V gene is TRBV9, the J gene TRBJ2-2, with 8 bases that match TRBD1. Germline CDR1 SGDLS, CDR2 YYNGEE. Trimming cost V 2 bases and J 4 bases; bases outside gene matches: 7. The CDR3 spans 16 residues. As DNA, the CDR3 is TGTGCCAGCAGCGTGGCCCCGACAGGGGTCACCGGGGAGCTGTTTTTT. It translates to CASSVAPTGVTGELFF. Together with reference TRBV9 and TRBJ2-2, the CDR3 gives the full variable domain: DSGVTQTPKHLITATGQRVTLRCSPRSGDLSVYWYQQSLDQGLQFLIQYYNGEERAKGNILERFSAQQFPDLHSELNLSSLELGDSALYFCASSVAPTGVTGELFFGEGSRLTVL.

J is TRBJ1-5 and V is TRBV11-2, with a tentative D call TRBD1 (5 bases). CDR1 is SGHAT, CDR2 FQNNGV, per germline. Trimming stripped 4 bases from V and 2 bases from J, with 12 bases between. The CDR3 contains 15 residues. The CDR3 bases are TGTGCCAGCAGCTCCCCCAAGACAGGCAATCAGCCCCAGCATTTT. Protein product: CASSSPKTGNQPQHF. Combining the CDR3 with reference TRBV11-2 and TRBJ1-5 gives the whole variable domain EAGVAQSPRYKIIEKRQSVAFWCNPISGHATLYWYQQILGQGPKLLIQFQNNGVVDDSQLPKDRFSAERLKGVDSTLKIQPAKLEDSAVYLCASSSPKTGNQPQHFGDGTRLSIL.

The V gene is TRBV4-1, the J gene TRBJ2-5; TRBD2 is a possible D gene (6 bases). Trimming took off 1 base at V and 5 bases at J, with 8 bases between the two ends. From germline, CDR1 is MGHRA and CDR2 YSYEKL. The length of the CDR3 is 13 residues. The CDR3 DNA follows: TGCGCCAGCAGCCAAGCGGCGGGGGAGACCCAGTACTTC. Translated: CASSQAAGETQYF.